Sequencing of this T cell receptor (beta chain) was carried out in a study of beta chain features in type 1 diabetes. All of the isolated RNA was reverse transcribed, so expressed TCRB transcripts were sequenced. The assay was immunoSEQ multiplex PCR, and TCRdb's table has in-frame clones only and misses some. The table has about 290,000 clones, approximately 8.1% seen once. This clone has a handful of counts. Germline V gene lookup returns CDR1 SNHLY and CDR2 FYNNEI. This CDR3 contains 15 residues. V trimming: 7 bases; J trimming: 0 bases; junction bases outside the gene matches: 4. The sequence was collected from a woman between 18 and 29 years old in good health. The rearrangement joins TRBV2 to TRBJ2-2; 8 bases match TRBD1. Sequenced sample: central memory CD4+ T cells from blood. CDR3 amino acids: CASTRQGTNTGELFF. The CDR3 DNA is TGTGCCAGCACTAGACAGGGGACGAACACCGGGGAGCTGTTTTTT.